There are a few counts of the clone carrying this TCR beta chain. The germline CDR1 and CDR2 sequences are SGHAT and FQNNGV. Trimming stripped 5 bases from V and 4 bases from J, with 14 bases between. CDR3 length: 14 amino acids. Using immunoSEQ multiplex PCR, the repertoire was profiled, and TCRdb retains in-frame clones only, with some absent. The data hold tens of thousands of clones, with about 82% observed a single time. The data derive from a study of blood T cell repertoires in COVID-19. This receptor was identified in a man older than 75 with active or convalescent COVID-19. Sequencing was performed on peripheral blood. The chain recombines TRBV11-2 with TRBJ1-1; the D gene is possibly TRBD1 (6 bases). CDR3 sequence reads: CASSAQGGATEAFF. The CDR3 DNA follows: TGTGCCAGCAGCGCCCAAGGGGGGGCCACTGAAGCTTTCTTT. Looking up the rest from reference TRBV11-2 and TRBJ1-1 gives the full variable domain: EAGVAQSPRYKIIEKRQSVAFWCNPISGHATLYWYQQILGQGPKLLIQFQNNGVVDDSQLPKDRFSAERLKGVDSTLKIQPAKLEDSAVYLCASSAQGGATEAFFGQGTRLTVV.